This T cell receptor beta chain comes out of a study of blood T cells in healthy people across ages. The donors, healthy Caucasians from Russia, were aged roughly 6 to 90. The authors ran a second PCR of about 6 to 11 cycles using a sample-barcoded 5' primer and a J-beta primer mix. MiXCR was run by TCRdb on the 5' RACE reads, yielding one entry per CDR3 protein. The table lists 950,000 to 1,200,000 distinct CDR3 sequences, roughly two fifths of them singletons. V gave up 0 bases and J gave up 6 bases; unmatched junction bases: 11. This CDR3 has 17 amino acids. The V gene's germline CDR1 is MGHRA and CDR2 YSYEKL.

Sequenced: blood. The chain employs TRBV4-1 and TRBJ1-2; 9 bases are a match to TRBD1. The sequence derives from a man younger than 30 in good health. The CDR3 sequence is CASSQDNTDRGIHGYTF. CDR3 nucleotide sequence: TGCGCCAGCAGCCAAGATAACACGGACAGGGGAATACATGGCTACACCTTC.